The clone carrying this T cell receptor beta chain was counted many times. This CDR3 is built from 15 residues. After removal of 1 base from V and 1 base from J, the junction contained 5 bases not matched to a gene. From germline, CDR1 is SQVTM and CDR2 ANQGSEA. Amplified TCR beta CDR3 regions came from RNA transcripts. The study used the HTBI primer set for a first-round RT-PCR of the TCR CDR3. TCRdb analysed the multiplex PCR reads with MiXCR anew, one entry per CDR3 protein. The table lists under 700,000 distinct CDR3 sequences, around 46% of them singletons. Together with thyroid ultrasound, orbital computed tomography, serum thyroxine and TRAb, clinical symptoms were used for diagnoses. These data are taken from a study of T cells in Graves' hyperthyroidism and ophthalmopathy.

Sequencing was done on a sample of peripheral blood or thyroid tissue (not recorded which). The source is a woman aged 18-29 years with Graves' hyperthyroidism. The chain carries TRBV29-1 and TRBJ2-7; TRBD2 matches 9 bases. CDR3 nucleotides: TGCAGCGTTGAAGGGGGGCTAGCGGGATCCTACGAGCAGTACTTC. This codes for CSVEGGLAGSYEQYF.